This T cell receptor beta chain appears in the sequencing data of a study of OX40 agonist ivuxolimab in advanced cancers. About the research overall: In this cohort, patients received ivuxolimab, an agonistic anti-OX40 (CD134) antibody.

Using immunoSEQ multiplex PCR, the repertoire was profiled, and TCRdb retains in-frame clones only, with some absent. The sample holds tens of thousands of clones, around 90% seen once. To note about this clone: Its antigen is unknown.

Study-wide points: Nonresponders included some who also had low normalized T-cell clonal expansion.

The J segment lost 0 bases and the V segment lost 0 bases, leaving 5 bases of the junction unmatched. The length of the CDR3 is 18 residues. The germline CDR1 and CDR2 sequences are SNHLY and FYNNEI. Material: CD4+ or CD8+ T cells sorted from blood, obtained in a trial of the OX40 agonist ivuxolimab. The rearrangement joins TRBV2 to TRBJ2-3; the match to TRBD2 covers 11 bases. The clonotype originates from an adult with an advanced solid tumor such as melanoma, head and neck, liver or kidney cancer. CDR3 bases: TGTGCCAGCAGTGAAGCTTTGGGACTAGCGGCTAGCACAGATACGCAGTATTTT. Its protein product is CASSEALGLAASTDTQYF.